This T cell receptor (beta chain) was sequenced during a study of T cells after yellow fever vaccination. Findings and limits, study-wide: A small share of clonotypes appeared in both CD4 and CD8 compartments.

There are a few counts of this clonotype. Its antigen is not identified. One entry per CDR3 protein results from TCRdb running MiXCR on the 5' RACE reads. The table shows hundreds of thousands of distinct CDR3 sequences, with around an eighth occurring only once. Per the germline V gene, CDR1 is SGHTA and CDR2 is FQGNSA. CDR3 length: 14 amino acids. The V gene lost 5 bases and the J gene lost 10 bases, with 15 bases spanning the gap. The receptor was isolated from a man younger than 40 who received the YFV17D yellow fever vaccine. The chain links TRBV7-2 to TRBJ1-6; weak D call: TRBD1 (5 bases). The sample in question was PBMCs, obtained on the day of the yellow fever booster vaccination. CDR3 coding DNA: TGTGCCAGCAGCGACTATTACGGGGGGTCACCCCTCCACTTT. Protein: CASSDYYGGSPLHF.